The clone carrying this TCR beta chain has at least ten counts. Its antigen is not identified. TCRdb analysed the reads with MiXCR anew, one entry per CDR3 protein. Here the sample spans around 70,000 distinct CDR3 sequences, over 3.5% being singletons. These data belong to a study of T cell repertoires in cytomegalovirus infection. Study-wide background: Public TCR beta signatures provided an indication of both CMV infection and a matching HLA type. Study observations and caveats: The study identified carriers of CMV plus the relevant HLA from cumulative public TCR beta family frequency. Predominance within the ex vivo response was attributable to HLA-C-restricted CMV-specific TCR beta clonotypes.

The CDR3 is made up of 15 amino acids. Germline values: CDR1 SEHNR, CDR2 FQNEAQ (reference sequence). Unmatched junction bases numbered 5, after V lost 0 bases and J lost 10 bases. This chain connects TRBV7-9 to TRBJ2-1; TRBD2 aligns across 11 bases. The origin of this receptor is a human donor in good health (CMV status not recorded). Some clones in this sample may be carry-over from other donors' samples. Specimen: PBMCs. This CDR3 is CASSLASGRAGEQFF. CDR3 bases: TGTGCCAGCAGCTTAGCTAGCGGGAGGGCCGGAGAGCAGTTCTTC.